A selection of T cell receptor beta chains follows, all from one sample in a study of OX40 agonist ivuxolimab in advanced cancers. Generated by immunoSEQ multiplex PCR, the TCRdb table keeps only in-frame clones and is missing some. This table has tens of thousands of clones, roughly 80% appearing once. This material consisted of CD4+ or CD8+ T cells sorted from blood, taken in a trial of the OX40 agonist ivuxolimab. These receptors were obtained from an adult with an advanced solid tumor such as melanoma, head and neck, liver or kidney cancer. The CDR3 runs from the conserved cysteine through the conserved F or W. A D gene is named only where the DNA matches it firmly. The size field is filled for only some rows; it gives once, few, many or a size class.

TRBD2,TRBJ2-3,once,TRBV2,TGTGCCAGCAGTACTTTTGGGACTAGCACTAGCACAGATACGCAGTATTTT,CASSTFGTSTSTDTQYF
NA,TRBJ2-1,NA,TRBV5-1,TGCGCCAGCAGCTTCGCGGGGAGGAATGAGCAGTTCTTC,CASSFAGRNEQFF
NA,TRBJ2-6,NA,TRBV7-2,TGTGCCAGCAGCAAGGTCCATACTGGGGCCAACGTCCTGACTTTC,CASSKVHTGANVLTF
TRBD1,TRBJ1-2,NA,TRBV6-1,TGTGCCAGCGAGACAGGGCCGAACTATGGCTACACCTTC,CASETGPNYGYTF
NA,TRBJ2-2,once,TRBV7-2,TGTGCCAGCAGCTTCCTTAAAAAGGGTAGCACCGGGGAGCTGTTTTTT,CASSFLKKGSTGELFF
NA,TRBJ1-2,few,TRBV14,TGTGCCAGCAGCCAAGACCTAGCCTATGGCTACACCTTC,CASSQDLAYGYTF
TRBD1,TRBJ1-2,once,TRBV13,TGTGCCAGCAGCTTATGGGGACAGGGATTATTGGGCTATGGCTACACCTTC,CASSLWGQGLLGYGYTF
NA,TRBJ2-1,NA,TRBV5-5,TGTGCCAGCAGCTTGGGGATACAAAGTTCCTACAATGAGCAGTTCTTC,CASSLGIQSSYNEQFF
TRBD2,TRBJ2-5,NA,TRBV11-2,TGTGCCAGCAGCCCTGGACTAGACCAAGAGACCCAGTACTTC,CASSPGLDQETQYF
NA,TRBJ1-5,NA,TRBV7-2,TGTGCCAGCAGCAACAGGGTGGGCAATCAGCCCCAGCATTTT,CASSNRVGNQPQHF
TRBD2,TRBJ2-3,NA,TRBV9,TGTGCCAGCAGCGTGGGACTAGCGGGAGAGGATACGCAGTATTTT,CASSVGLAGEDTQYF
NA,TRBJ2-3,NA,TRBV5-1,TGCGCCAGCAGCCTCCGAGGGACGGGCACAGATACGCAGTATTTT,CASSLRGTGTDTQYF
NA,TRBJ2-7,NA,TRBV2,TGTGCCAGCAGTGGCCGACACTTCGGATTAAGCTCCTACGAGCAGTACTTC,CASSGRHFGLSSYEQYF
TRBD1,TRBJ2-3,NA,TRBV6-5,TGTGCCAGCAGCGGACAGGGGGATACGCAGTATTTT,CASSGQGDTQYF
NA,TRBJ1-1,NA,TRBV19,TGTGCCAGTCTGAGGACAGTTAAAGCCACTGAAGCTTTCTTT,CASLRTVKATEAFF
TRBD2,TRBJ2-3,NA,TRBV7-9,TGTGCCAGCAGCTTAACCTGGGGGGGAGATACGCAGTATTTT,CASSLTWGGDTQYF
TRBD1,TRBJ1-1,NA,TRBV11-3,TGTGCCAGCAGCACCGGGACAGGGGGCACTGAAGCTTTCTTT,CASSTGTGGTEAFF
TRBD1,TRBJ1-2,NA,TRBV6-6,TGTGCCAGCAGTTACCACCCGACAGGGGATGGCTACACCTTC,CASSYHPTGDGYTF
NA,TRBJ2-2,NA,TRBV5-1,TGCGCCAGCAGAAACACCGGGGAGCTGTTTTTT,CASRNTGELFF
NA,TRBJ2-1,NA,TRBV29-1,TGCAGCGTGGCCCCGGGGAATGAGCAGTTCTTC,CSVAPGNEQFF
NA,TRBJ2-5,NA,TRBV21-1,TGTGCCAGCAGCAAAGGTCCATGCGGGGGAAGGGAAGAGACCCAGTACTTC,CASSKGPCGGREETQYF
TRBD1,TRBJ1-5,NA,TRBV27,TGTGCCAGCAGGCAGGGACAGGGGACCCAGCATTTT,CASRQGQGTQHF
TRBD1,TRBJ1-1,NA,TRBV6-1,TGTGCCAGCAGCAACAGGGGTAGGAGGACTGAAGCTTTCTTT,CASSNRGRRTEAFF
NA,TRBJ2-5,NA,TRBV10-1,TGCGCCAGCAGTGAGTCGAGGCTTGATGAGACCCAGTACTTC,CASSESRLDETQYF
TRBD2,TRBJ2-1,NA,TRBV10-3,TGTGCCATCAGTGAGTCGCTAGCGGGAGGCAATGAGCAGTTCTTC,CAISESLAGGNEQFF
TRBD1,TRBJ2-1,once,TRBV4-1,TGCGCCAGCAGCCACACAGGGGCCAGGGGCAATGAGCAGTTCTTC,CASSHTGARGNEQFF
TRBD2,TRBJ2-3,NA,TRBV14,TGTGCCAGCAGCCGAGCAGCGGGAATATCAGATACGCAGTATTTT,CASSRAAGISDTQYF
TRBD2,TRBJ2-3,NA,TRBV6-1,TGTGCCAGCAGAGAAATTCCGGGACTAGGAGCAGATACGCAGTATTTT,CASREIPGLGADTQYF
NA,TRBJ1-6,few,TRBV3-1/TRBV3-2,TGTGCCAGGGGGACCCTCCACTTT,CARGTLHF
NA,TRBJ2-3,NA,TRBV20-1,TGCAGTGCTAGTATAGATACGCAGTATTTT,CSASIDTQYF
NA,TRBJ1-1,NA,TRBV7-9,TGTGCCAGCAGTTTAAGGTTCCAGGGTGGAGGGAACACTGAAGCTTTCTTT,CASSLRFQGGGNTEAFF
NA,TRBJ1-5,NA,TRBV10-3,TGTGCCATCAGTGAGTCGACAGGTCAGCCCCAGCATTTT,CAISESTGQPQHF
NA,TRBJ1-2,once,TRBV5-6,TGTGCCAGCAGCGTAACATCGTCCAGCTATGGCTACACCTTC,CASSVTSSSYGYTF
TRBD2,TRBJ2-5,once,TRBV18,TGTGCCAGCTCACCAGTAGAGGCTAGCGGGATTCGAGAGACCCAGTACTTC,CASSPVEASGIRETQYF
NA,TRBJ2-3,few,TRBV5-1,TGCGCCAGCAGCCGGCGGGCTGCAGATACGCAGTATTTT,CASSRRAADTQYF
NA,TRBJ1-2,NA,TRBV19,TGTGCCAGTAGTAGGCTTCGAGGAAACCTGCACTATGGCTACACCTTC,CASSRLRGNLHYGYTF
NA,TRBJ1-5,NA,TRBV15,TGTGCCACCAGCCTACAGGGTGGTGGTCAGCCCCAGCATTTT,CATSLQGGGQPQHF
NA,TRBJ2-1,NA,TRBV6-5,TGTGCCAGCGGGGACCTAGGATCCCAACTTGAGCAGTTCTTC,CASGDLGSQLEQFF
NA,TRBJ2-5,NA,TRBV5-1,TGCGCCAGCAGTGGGCTACCCCAAGAGACCCAGTACTTC,CASSGLPQETQYF
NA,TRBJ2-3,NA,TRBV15,TGTGCCACTAGCGTCGGGACCGCTGACACAGATACGCAGTATTTT,CATSVGTADTDTQYF
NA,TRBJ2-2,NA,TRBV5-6,TGTGCCAGCAGCTTGTACTTTTCGGGGGAGCTGTTTTTT,CASSLYFSGELFF
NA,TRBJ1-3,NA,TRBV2,TGTGCCAGCAGTGGCTCAGGGGGAAACACCATATATTTT,CASSGSGGNTIYF
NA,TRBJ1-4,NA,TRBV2,TGTGCCAGCAGTTGGACAGCCCTTAATGAAAAACTGTTTTTT,CASSWTALNEKLFF
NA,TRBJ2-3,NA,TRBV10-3,TGTGCCACGAGTCGGGCAGCCGACACAGATACGCAGTATTTT,CATSRAADTDTQYF
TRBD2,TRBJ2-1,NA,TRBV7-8,TGTGCCAGCAGCTTGGGACTAGCCATTAGGGATGAGCAGTTCTTC,CASSLGLAIRDEQFF
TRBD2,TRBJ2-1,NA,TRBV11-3,TGTGCCAGCAGCTTTACTAGCGGGACCCACAATGAGCAGTTCTTC,CASSFTSGTHNEQFF
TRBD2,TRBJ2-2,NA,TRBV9,TGTGCCAGCAGCGGCGGACTAGGAGTAGCCGGGGAGCTGTTTTTT,CASSGGLGVAGELFF
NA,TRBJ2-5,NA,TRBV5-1,TGCGCCAGCAGCTTGGAGGGCCGAAGCCTCCAAGAGACCCAGTACTTC,CASSLEGRSLQETQYF
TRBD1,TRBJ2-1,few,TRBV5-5,TGTGCCAGCAGCTTCCGGACAGGGACGACGTCAGGTGAGCAGTTCTTC,CASSFRTGTTSGEQFF